The 2 T cell receptor beta chains in this list originate from one sample, sequenced in a study of cytomegalovirus exposure and HLA in healthy donors. Clones were read by immunoSEQ multiplex PCR, and TCRdb kept only the in-frame ones, dropping some. The sample records hundreds of thousands of clones, 85% to 90% being singletons. Sequenced: PBMCs. The receptors come from a man younger than 35 in good health and CMV-seronegative.

This sequence joins TRBV9 and TRBJ1-4, with D tentatively TRBD1 (6 bases). This CDR3 comprises 15 residues. CDR1 SGDLS and CDR2 YYNGEE come from the germline V gene. Trimming removed 0 bases from V and 7 bases from J, with 13 bases in between. The CDR3 spells CASSVEGGKGEKLFF. The CDR3 coding sequence is TGTGCCAGCAGCGTAGAGGGGGGGAAAGGTGAAAAACTGTTTTTT. Complete variable domain (other parts from reference TRBV9 and TRBJ1-4): DSGVTQTPKHLITATGQRVTLRCSPRSGDLSVYWYQQSLDQGLQFLIQYYNGEERAKGNILERFSAQQFPDLHSELNLSSLELGDSALYFCASSVEGGKGEKLFFGSGTQLSVL.

The chain recombines TRBV4-3 with TRBJ1-1, with 9 bases matching TRBD1. Germline loops: CDR1 LGHNA, CDR2 YSLEER. There are 14 residues in the CDR3. Trimming at V came to 5 bases and at J to 10 bases, leaving 11 bases not matched to a gene. The CDR3 sequence is CASSSGTGNIGAFF. The CDR3 DNA reads TGCGCCAGCAGCTCCGGGACAGGGAACATCGGAGCTTTCTTT.